One and the same sample provided the 20 T cell receptor beta chains below, sequenced in a study of vaccination effects on CD4 cells after COVID-19. The antigens these receptors bind are not known. Before sequencing, viral peptide pools were used by the ViraFEST assay to expand antigen-specific CD4+ T cells. The culture ran for 10 days, and then CD4+ T cells were isolated. A PCR test confirmed that the person had SARS-CoV-2 infection between March and December 2020. Generated by immunoSEQ multiplex PCR, the TCRdb table keeps only in-frame clones and is missing some. The data show 55,000 to 90,000 clones, with roughly 73% seen just once and 5% to 6% held by the top ten. The input for sequencing was CD4+ T cells from PBMCs cultured with HIV peptides, taken before COVID-19 vaccination. This sample's subset: HIV-1 Nef peptide pool negative control/reference culture. The receptors come from a human donor who had a prior SARS-CoV-2 infection.

The CDR3 DNA reads as TGTGCCAGCAGCCAGTCAGGGGGCAATCAGCCCCAGCATTTT. Translating gives CASSQSGGNQPQHF. The V call is TRBV3-1 (or the pseudogene TRBV3-2), the J call TRBJ1-5; D perhaps matches TRBD1 (6 bases). This CDR3 spans 14 amino acids. The ends were cut back, 3 bases at V and 2 bases at J, with 8 bases in the middle. Germline V gene lookup returns CDR1 LGHDT and CDR2 YNNKEL (reference sequence).

This chain links TRBV29-1 with TRBJ1-1; D is ambiguous. Germline CDR1 is SQVTM and CDR2 is ANQGSEA. The CDR3 is made up of 13 amino acids. Trimming removed 0 bases from V and 8 bases from J, with 13 bases in between. The CDR3 protein is CSVEDPRGVEAFF. The CDR3 DNA is TGCAGCGTTGAAGACCCCCGGGGAGTGGAAGCTTTCTTT.

This sequence joins TRBV10-3 and TRBJ2-5, with D tentatively TRBD1 (5 bases). V lost 6 bases and J 5 bases, leaving 16 bases between the germline ends. The CDR3 totals 14 residues. Germline loops: CDR1 ENHRY, CDR2 SYGVKD. The CDR3 loop reads CAIRAGQGGETQYF. CDR3 nucleotides: TGTGCCATCAGGGCAGGGCAAGGTGGGGAGACCCAGTACTTC.

The chain employs TRBV2 and TRBJ1-4, with D perhaps matching TRBD1 (5 bases). The CDR3 sequence is 12 residues long. CDR1 is SNHLY, CDR2 FYNNEI, per germline. The chain's CDR3 is CVTSDPGEKLFF. CDR3 DNA: TGTGTGACCTCGGACCCAGGGGAAAAACTGTTTTTT.

This sequence joins TRBV1 and TRBJ1-5; the DNA was not compared with TRBD1, the D call given in the table. TRBV1 is a known pseudogene. The CDR3 runs 16 residues. The CDR3, as DNA: TGCACCAGCAGCCATCTATATGACAGGGACAATCAGCCCCAGCATTTT. Protein: CTSSHLYDRDNQPQHF.

The genes are TRBV5-1 and TRBJ2-6; 7 bases line up with TRBD2. The CDR3 has 20 amino acids. J gave up 0 bases and V 0 bases, and 12 bases lay outside the gene matches. Germline V gene sequence: CDR1 SGHRS, CDR2 YFSETQ. The CDR3 region is CASSLGFGASGPSGANVLTF. CDR3 coding DNA: TGCGCCAGCAGCTTGGGCTTTGGCGCTAGCGGACCCTCTGGGGCCAACGTCCTGACTTTC.

The V call is TRBV2, the J call TRBJ2-2; the D gene is possibly TRBD1 (6 bases). Trimming shortened V by 10 bases and J by 5 bases, and 20 bases separated the two germline ends. From germline, CDR1 is SNHLY and CDR2 FYNNEI. The CDR3 has 15 amino acids. The CDR3 here is CATEGLGRGTGELFF. CDR3 in DNA: TGTGCCACCGAGGGCTTGGGCAGGGGAACCGGGGAGCTGTTTTTT.

The gene calls are TRBV6-2 or TRBV6-3 and TRBJ2-5; TRBD1 matches at 9 bases. The CDR3 length is 15 residues. The V gene's germline CDR1 is MNHEY and CDR2 SVGEGT. The ends lost 4 bases at V and 2 bases at J; junction bases unmatched: 5. The CDR3: CASSLRQGGQETQYF. The CDR3 coding sequence is TGTGCCAGCAGTTTAAGACAGGGGGGGCAAGAGACCCAGTACTTC.

This clone was counted only a few times. V usage is TRBV7-9 and J usage is TRBJ1-1; TRBD1 might be the D (5 bases). The germline V gene has CDR1 SEHNR and CDR2 FQNEAQ (reference sequence). The CDR3 covers 14 residues. V was clipped by 5 bases and J by 10 bases, with 20 bases between them. The CDR3 spells CASSRTGRSTRAFF. CDR3 coding DNA: TGTGCCAGCAGCCGAACAGGAAGGAGTACGCGAGCTTTCTTT.

This sequence joins TRBV19 and TRBJ2-3; possible D gene TRBD2, 7 bases. This CDR3 has 14 residues. Germline V lookup: CDR1 LNHDA, CDR2 SQIVND (reference sequence). Trimming removed 1 base at V and 4 bases at J, with 9 bases between. The CDR3 nucleotides read TGTGCCAGTAGTATAGGCGGGGGCCCAGATACGCAGTATTTT. This gives the protein CASSIGGGPDTQYF.

In its sample, this clone was seen once. DNA of the CDR3: TGTGCCAGCAGTGTAGCGGGCTGGTCCTACAATGAGCAGTTCTTC. Translating gives CASSVAGWSYNEQFF. The chain carries TRBV6-1 and TRBJ2-1, with 7 bases that match TRBD2. Germline V lookup: CDR1 MNHNS, CDR2 SASEGT. This CDR3 is built from 15 residues. After removal of 4 bases from V and 1 base from J, the junction contained 4 bases not matched to a gene.

J is TRBJ2-2 and V is TRBV19; the D gene is possibly TRBD1 (7 bases). The ends were cut back, 6 bases at V and 1 base at J, with 12 bases in the middle. Germline V gives CDR1 LNHDA, CDR2 SQIVND (reference sequence). This CDR3 has 15 amino acids. CDR3 bases: TGTGCCAGTAGCCCGGGGGACAGGAACACCGGGGAGCTGTTTTTT. It is translated as CASSPGDRNTGELFF. Based on the CDR3 plus reference TRBV19 and TRBJ2-2, the full variable domain is DGGITQSPKYLFRKEGQNVTLSCEQNLNHDAMYWYRQDPGQGLRLIYYSQIVNDFQKGDIAEGYSVSREKKESFPLTVTSAQKNPTAFYLCASSPGDRNTGELFFGEGSRLTVL.

The V call is TRBV30, the J call TRBJ1-2, with 8 bases that match TRBD1. The J segment lost 4 bases and the V segment lost 8 bases, leaving 12 bases of the junction unmatched. There are 14 residues in the CDR3. The germline CDR1 and CDR2 sequences are GTSNPN and SVGIG (reference sequence). CDR3 nucleotides: TGTGCCGGGGACAGGCGGACTAACCCCTATGGCTACACCTTC. It translates to CAGDRRTNPYGYTF.

The genes are TRBV6-2 or TRBV6-3 and TRBJ2-3, with D perhaps matching TRBD1 (5 bases). V was cut by 6 bases and J by 1 base, with 17 bases left in between. The CDR3 is made up of 16 amino acids. Germline assignment: CDR1 MNHEY and CDR2 SVGEGT. The CDR3 reads CASSPLGRQRTDTQYF. The CDR3 bases are TGTGCCAGCAGCCCTCTGGGGCGGCAACGCACAGATACGCAGTATTTT.

J is TRBJ2-7 and V is TRBV10-1, with a possible D match to TRBD2 (5 bases). CDR3 length: 14 residues. CDR1 is WNHNN, CDR2 SYGVQD, per germline (reference sequence). Trimming pared 3 bases from V and 0 bases from J, leaving 9 bases between. The CDR3, as DNA: TGCGCCAGCAGTGATTCTAGCAGCTCCTACGAGCAGTACTTC. It encodes CASSDSSSSYEQYF.

This clone was observed a few times. V gene TRBV5-6 combines with J gene TRBJ1-2, with D hard to call. This CDR3 is built from 12 residues. CDR1 is SGHDT and CDR2 is YYEEEE in the germline V gene. V lost 0 bases and J 4 bases, leaving 4 bases between the germline ends. This chain's CDR3 is CASSLDSYGYTF. The CDR3 DNA reads TGTGCCAGCAGCTTGGACAGCTATGGCTACACCTTC.

This chain links TRBV28 with TRBJ2-5; TRBD2 aligns across 10 bases. This CDR3 comprises 16 residues. V shed 4 bases, J shed 5 bases, and the junction held 10 bases outside the gene matches. Germline V gives CDR1 MDHEN, CDR2 SYDVKM. The CDR3 DNA reads as TGTGCCAGCAGTTCCCTCGGACTAGCGGAGATGGAGACCCAGTACTTC. Translation gives CASSSLGLAEMETQYF.

The CDR3 protein is CATSRDRGSYEQYF. As DNA, the CDR3 is TGTGCCACCAGCAGAGATCGGGGTTCTTACGAGCAGTACTTC. The rearrangement joins TRBV15 to TRBJ2-7, with D possibly TRBD2 on 5 matching bases. V was cut by 0 bases and J by 4 bases, with 10 bases left in between. Germline V CDR1 and CDR2: LNHNV, YYDKDF (reference sequence). CDR3 length: 14 residues.

A single count supports this clone. This chain links TRBV4-1 with TRBJ2-2; 8 bases line up with TRBD1. Per germline, CDR1 MGHRA and CDR2 YSYEKL. Germline trimming cut 0 bases from V and 2 bases from J; bases unmatched to any gene: 2. The CDR3 is 16 residues long. The CDR3 coding sequence is TGCGCCAGCAGCCAAGAGACAGGGGCCAACACCGGGGAGCTGTTTTTT. Translating gives CASSQETGANTGELFF.

The chain employs TRBV4-2 and TRBJ2-7, with D hard to call. Trimming pared 6 bases from V and 4 bases from J, leaving 10 bases between. This CDR3 has 12 residues. Germline V gene data show CDR1 as LGHNA and CDR2 as YNFKEQ. The CDR3 protein is CASRPRFYEQYF. CDR3 DNA: TGTGCCAGCAGACCTCGATTTTACGAGCAGTACTTC.